The clone carrying this T cell receptor beta chain was counted ten times or more. Its antigen is unknown. Germline values: CDR1 SGHDN, CDR2 FVKESK. Trimming at V came to 0 bases and at J to 10 bases, leaving 6 bases not matched to a gene. This CDR3 contains 16 residues. The record originates from a study of CD8 T cells in ankylosing spondylitis. General observations from the study: Reports say disease-linked clones showed up significantly more in matched ankylosing spondylitis synovial fluid. A motif in TCR beta, a set of about 8 highly homologous variants, appeared characteristic of ankylosing spondylitis blood.

In making TCR beta libraries, quantitative 5'-RACE with molecular barcodes was used. TCRdb recomputed calls from the 5' RACE reads with MiXCR, one row per CDR3 protein. This table has about 540,000 distinct CDR3 sequences, roughly 13% appearing once. The genes are TRBV14 and TRBJ2-2; 12 bases align to TRBD1. The source material was blood, either unsorted or a sorted T cell fraction (not recorded which). The TCR was taken from a male donor with ankylosing spondylitis. CDR3 bases: TGTGCCAGCAGCCAAGACAGGGACAGGGGGCGCGAGGAGCTGTTTTTT. Its protein product is CASSQDRDRGREELFF.